A selection of T cell receptor beta chains follows, all from one sample in a study of blood T cell repertoires in COVID-19. The protocol was immunoSEQ multiplex PCR, while the TCRdb copy is restricted to in-frame clones and leaves out a portion. This table holds 250,000 to 350,000 clones, over 75% found once. The specimen was peripheral blood. These receptors were taken from a woman in her forties or fifties with active or convalescent COVID-19. CDR3s include the opening cysteine and the closing phenylalanine or tryptophan. The order of the fields is D gene, clone size, V gene, J gene, CDR3 length, CDR3 DNA, CDR3 protein. A D gene is named only where the DNA matches it firmly. Size is stated for part of the rows, as once, few or many counts, or as a class when the clone is expanded.

d_call: TRBD1; clone_size: .; v_call: TRBV5-1; j_call: TRBJ1-6; cdr3_length: 15; cdr3_nt: TGCGCCAGCAGCGGGACAGGTCCACGGGATTCACCCCTCCACTTT; cdr3_aa: CASSGTGPRDSPLHF
d_call: TRBD2; clone_size: .; v_call: TRBV11-2; j_call: TRBJ2-1; cdr3_length: 15; cdr3_nt: TGTGCCAGCAGCCGCCGCGAAGCTAGCGGGAGCGAGCAGTTCTTC; cdr3_aa: CASSRREASGSEQFF
d_call: TRBD2; clone_size: .; v_call: TRBV5-1; j_call: TRBJ2-7; cdr3_length: 13; cdr3_nt: TGCGCCAGCAGCTTAGCGGGAGGGCCCGAGCAGTACTTC; cdr3_aa: CASSLAGGPEQYF
d_call: TRBD2; clone_size: .; v_call: TRBV2; j_call: TRBJ2-7; cdr3_length: 15; cdr3_nt: TGTGCCAGCAGCCCCCCTAGCGGGAGTATCCGGGAGCAGTACTTC; cdr3_aa: CASSPPSGSIREQYF
d_call: .; clone_size: .; v_call: TRBV5-8; j_call: TRBJ2-6; cdr3_length: 18; cdr3_nt: TGTGCCAGCAGCTTGAGGGGGGACACAGGGGCTGGGGCCAACGTCCTGACTTTC; cdr3_aa: CASSLRGDTGAGANVLTF
d_call: .; clone_size: .; v_call: TRBV9; j_call: TRBJ2-3; cdr3_length: 14; cdr3_nt: TGTGCCAGCAGCCTCGTGGCGGGCACAGATACGCAGTATTTT; cdr3_aa: CASSLVAGTDTQYF
d_call: .; clone_size: .; v_call: TRBV2; j_call: TRBJ2-5; cdr3_length: 16; cdr3_nt: TGTGCCAGCAGTGAAGGCAATCCGACCCCGGGGGAGACCCAGTACTTC; cdr3_aa: CASSEGNPTPGETQYF
d_call: TRBD1; clone_size: .; v_call: TRBV2; j_call: TRBJ1-2; cdr3_length: 14; cdr3_nt: TGTGCCAGCAGTTTGACAGGGAAAGTGGAGGGCTACACCTTC; cdr3_aa: CASSLTGKVEGYTF
d_call: .; clone_size: .; v_call: TRBV10-3; j_call: TRBJ1-3; cdr3_length: 16; cdr3_nt: TGTGCCATCAGCCGAGAAACAGGGAGTTCTGGAAACACCATATATTTT; cdr3_aa: CAISRETGSSGNTIYF
d_call: TRBD1; clone_size: .; v_call: TRBV27; j_call: TRBJ2-3; cdr3_length: 16; cdr3_nt: TGTGCCAGCAGTTCTAGGGACAGCTACCCCACAGATACGCAGTATTTT; cdr3_aa: CASSSRDSYPTDTQYF
d_call: .; clone_size: .; v_call: TRBV5-5; j_call: TRBJ1-6; cdr3_length: 15; cdr3_nt: TGTGCCAGCAGCTTGAACCGGGTTTCCAATTCACCCCTCCACTTT; cdr3_aa: CASSLNRVSNSPLHF
d_call: TRBD1; clone_size: .; v_call: TRBV6-2/TRBV6-3; j_call: TRBJ2-2; cdr3_length: 16; cdr3_nt: TGTGCCAGCAGTTACTCTACAGGGGACGGCACCGGGGAGCTGTTTTTT; cdr3_aa: CASSYSTGDGTGELFF
d_call: .; clone_size: .; v_call: TRBV5-1; j_call: TRBJ1-4; cdr3_length: 14; cdr3_nt: TGCGCCAGCAGCTTGGGGGGCGTTAATGAAAAACTGTTTTTT; cdr3_aa: CASSLGGVNEKLFF
d_call: .; clone_size: .; v_call: TRBV19; j_call: TRBJ1-5; cdr3_length: 16; cdr3_nt: TGTGCCAGTAGTAGGCAGTTTCTCGATAGCAATCAGCCCCAGCATTTT; cdr3_aa: CASSRQFLDSNQPQHF
d_call: TRBD1; clone_size: .; v_call: TRBV27; j_call: TRBJ2-5; cdr3_length: 19; cdr3_nt: TGTGCCAGCAGTCGTCACCCCAGGCCCCGGACAGGGGGTATAGAGACCCAGTACTTC; cdr3_aa: CASSRHPRPRTGGIETQYF
d_call: TRBD1; clone_size: .; v_call: TRBV7-2; j_call: TRBJ2-5; cdr3_length: 15; cdr3_nt: TGTGCCAGCAGCTTCGACAGGGGGAACGGAGAGACCCAGTACTTC; cdr3_aa: CASSFDRGNGETQYF
d_call: TRBD1; clone_size: once; v_call: TRBV6-2/TRBV6-3; j_call: TRBJ2-1; cdr3_length: 14; cdr3_nt: TGTGCCAGCAGTCGACAGGGCGAGTACAATGAGCAGTTCTTC; cdr3_aa: CASSRQGEYNEQFF
d_call: TRBD1; clone_size: .; v_call: TRBV9; j_call: TRBJ2-1; cdr3_length: 16; cdr3_nt: TGTGCCAGCAGCGATACCGGGACAGGGATCTACAATGAGCAGTTCTTC; cdr3_aa: CASSDTGTGIYNEQFF
d_call: TRBD1; clone_size: .; v_call: TRBV19; j_call: TRBJ1-5; cdr3_length: 16; cdr3_nt: TGTGCCAGCGAACAGGGGTTTTCGGATAGCAATCAGCCCCAGCATTTT; cdr3_aa: CASEQGFSDSNQPQHF
d_call: .; clone_size: .; v_call: TRBV9; j_call: TRBJ2-7; cdr3_length: 13; cdr3_nt: TGTGCCAGCAGCGTAGATTCTCCCTACGAGCAGTACTTC; cdr3_aa: CASSVDSPYEQYF
d_call: .; clone_size: .; v_call: TRBV27; j_call: TRBJ1-2; cdr3_length: 13; cdr3_nt: TGTGCCAGCAGTTTGACAGCGAACTATGGCTACACCTTC; cdr3_aa: CASSLTANYGYTF
d_call: TRBD1; clone_size: .; v_call: TRBV9; j_call: TRBJ1-1; cdr3_length: 18; cdr3_nt: TGTGCCAGCAGCGTAGAACTTTTCCCGACAGGGGGGGGCGTGAAAGCTTTCTTT; cdr3_aa: CASSVELFPTGGGVKAFF
d_call: TRBD2; clone_size: .; v_call: TRBV5-1; j_call: TRBJ2-1; cdr3_length: 16; cdr3_nt: TGCGCCAGCAGCTTTGGTGGAGCGGGAGGGCCCAATGAGCAGTTCTTC; cdr3_aa: CASSFGGAGGPNEQFF
d_call: TRBD2; clone_size: .; v_call: TRBV5-1; j_call: TRBJ2-1; cdr3_length: 16; cdr3_nt: TGCGCCAGCAGCTTGGTACTAGCGGGGGGTCGCAATGAGCAGTTCTTC; cdr3_aa: CASSLVLAGGRNEQFF
d_call: .; clone_size: .; v_call: TRBV28; j_call: TRBJ1-1; cdr3_length: 14; cdr3_nt: TGTGCCAGCAGTTTAGGGGCTGCGAACACTGAAGCTTTCTTT; cdr3_aa: CASSLGAANTEAFF
d_call: TRBD1; clone_size: few; v_call: TRBV11-2; j_call: TRBJ2-7; cdr3_length: 18; cdr3_nt: TGTGCCAGCAGCTTAGATACAAGGGGGCGAGCCCACAACTACGAGCAGTACTTC; cdr3_aa: CASSLDTRGRAHNYEQYF
d_call: .; clone_size: .; v_call: TRBV9; j_call: TRBJ2-7; cdr3_length: 18; cdr3_nt: TGTGCCAGCACCGACCCCGGGGATAGCGGAGCAACTACATACGAGCAGTACTTC; cdr3_aa: CASTDPGDSGATTYEQYF
d_call: TRBD1; clone_size: .; v_call: TRBV10-3; j_call: TRBJ2-1; cdr3_length: 15; cdr3_nt: TGTGCCATCAGGGGACAGGGGCGCTCCTACAATGAGCAGTTCTTC; cdr3_aa: CAIRGQGRSYNEQFF
d_call: .; clone_size: once; v_call: TRBV6-2/TRBV6-3; j_call: TRBJ2-7; cdr3_length: 14; cdr3_nt: TGTGCCAGCAGTTACAATGCAGGCTACTACGAGCAGTACTTC; cdr3_aa: CASSYNAGYYEQYF
d_call: .; clone_size: .; v_call: TRBV7-2; j_call: TRBJ2-1; cdr3_length: 13; cdr3_nt: TGTGCCAGCAGCCGCCCGACAGGCAATGAGCAGTTCTTC; cdr3_aa: CASSRPTGNEQFF
d_call: .; clone_size: once; v_call: TRBV9; j_call: TRBJ2-1; cdr3_length: 14; cdr3_nt: TGTGCCAGCAGTGCAACCTCTAGGTCGGATGAGCAGTTCTTC; cdr3_aa: CASSATSRSDEQFF
d_call: .; clone_size: .; v_call: TRBV11-1; j_call: TRBJ2-5; cdr3_length: 14; cdr3_nt: TGTGCCAGCAGCTACGGGGGACAGCAAGAGACCCAGTACTTC; cdr3_aa: CASSYGGQQETQYF
d_call: TRBD2; clone_size: .; v_call: TRBV6-6; j_call: TRBJ2-1; cdr3_length: 15; cdr3_nt: TGTGCCAGCAGTTATCGGGCTAGCGGGAGGGGAGAGCAGTTCTTC; cdr3_aa: CASSYRASGRGEQFF
d_call: .; clone_size: .; v_call: TRBV19; j_call: TRBJ1-3; cdr3_length: 13; cdr3_nt: TGTGCCAGTAGAAAGGGGATTAGAAACACCATATATTTT; cdr3_aa: CASRKGIRNTIYF
d_call: .; clone_size: .; v_call: TRBV18; j_call: TRBJ1-1; cdr3_length: 15; cdr3_nt: TGTGCCAGCTCACCAGCGGTAGCCATGAACACTGAAGCTTTCTTT; cdr3_aa: CASSPAVAMNTEAFF
d_call: TRBD1; clone_size: .; v_call: TRBV4-2; j_call: TRBJ1-5; cdr3_length: 15; cdr3_nt: TGTGCCAGCAGCCTCGGGACAGATAGCAATCAGCCCCAGCATTTT; cdr3_aa: CASSLGTDSNQPQHF
d_call: TRBD2; clone_size: .; v_call: TRBV4-2; j_call: TRBJ2-3; cdr3_length: 16; cdr3_nt: TGTGCCAGCAGCCCAGGGACTAGCGAGTCCACAGATACGCAGTATTTT; cdr3_aa: CASSPGTSESTDTQYF
d_call: .; clone_size: .; v_call: TRBV19; j_call: TRBJ1-1; cdr3_length: 14; cdr3_nt: TGTGCCAGTAGTAAACGGCCAGGGCCCACTGAAGCTTTCTTT; cdr3_aa: CASSKRPGPTEAFF
d_call: .; clone_size: .; v_call: TRBV4-3; j_call: TRBJ2-3; cdr3_length: 14; cdr3_nt: TGCGCCAGCAGCCAAGATAGGCTAGCAGATACGCAGTATTTT; cdr3_aa: CASSQDRLADTQYF
d_call: TRBD1; clone_size: once; v_call: TRBV6-6; j_call: TRBJ2-5; cdr3_length: 16; cdr3_nt: TGTGCCAGCAGAGCGTCCAGGACAGGGAGAGCGGAGACCCAGTACTTC; cdr3_aa: CASRASRTGRAETQYF
d_call: TRBD2; clone_size: .; v_call: TRBV6-2/TRBV6-3; j_call: TRBJ2-3; cdr3_length: 15; cdr3_nt: TGTGCCAGCAGTTATGTGTACGGGGGGGCGAATACGCAGTATTTT; cdr3_aa: CASSYVYGGANTQYF
d_call: .; clone_size: .; v_call: TRBV5-1; j_call: TRBJ2-3; cdr3_length: 14; cdr3_nt: TGCGCCAGCAGCTGGGACACCGGCACAGATACGCAGTATTTT; cdr3_aa: CASSWDTGTDTQYF
d_call: .; clone_size: .; v_call: TRBV2; j_call: TRBJ1-1; cdr3_length: 15; cdr3_nt: TGTGCCAGCAGACCCACAGGACAGTTGAACACTGAAGCTTTCTTT; cdr3_aa: CASRPTGQLNTEAFF
d_call: TRBD2; clone_size: few; v_call: TRBV4-1; j_call: TRBJ2-7; cdr3_length: 15; cdr3_nt: TGCGCCAGCAGCCAACTAGCGGGAGTTTATTGGGAGCAGTACTTC; cdr3_aa: CASSQLAGVYWEQYF
d_call: .; clone_size: .; v_call: TRBV30; j_call: TRBJ1-3; cdr3_length: 16; cdr3_nt: TGTGCCTGGACCAAACGTCCCGGCGGGACTGGAAACACCATATATTTT; cdr3_aa: CAWTKRPGGTGNTIYF
d_call: TRBD1; clone_size: .; v_call: TRBV2; j_call: TRBJ1-6; cdr3_length: 13; cdr3_nt: TGTGCCAGCATGGGCAGGGGGCCTTCACCCCTCCACTTT; cdr3_aa: CASMGRGPSPLHF
d_call: TRBD1; clone_size: .; v_call: TRBV5-1; j_call: TRBJ1-3; cdr3_length: 15; cdr3_nt: TGCGCCAGCAGCTCGTCGACAGGGACTGGAAACACCATATATTTT; cdr3_aa: CASSSSTGTGNTIYF
d_call: TRBD1; clone_size: .; v_call: TRBV5-3; j_call: TRBJ1-4; cdr3_length: 16; cdr3_nt: TGTGCCAGAACCGAGAAGGCGGGACAGGGAAATGAAAAACTGTTTTTT; cdr3_aa: CARTEKAGQGNEKLFF
d_call: TRBD1; clone_size: .; v_call: TRBV5-1; j_call: TRBJ1-1; cdr3_length: 17; cdr3_nt: TGCGCCAGCAGCTCGGAACCCAACAGGGGGTCGTCCACTGAAGCTTTCTTT; cdr3_aa: CASSSEPNRGSSTEAFF
d_call: TRBD1; clone_size: .; v_call: TRBV14; j_call: TRBJ1-2; cdr3_length: 14; cdr3_nt: TGTGCCAGCAGCCAAGTGACAGGGGACTATGGCTACACCTTC; cdr3_aa: CASSQVTGDYGYTF